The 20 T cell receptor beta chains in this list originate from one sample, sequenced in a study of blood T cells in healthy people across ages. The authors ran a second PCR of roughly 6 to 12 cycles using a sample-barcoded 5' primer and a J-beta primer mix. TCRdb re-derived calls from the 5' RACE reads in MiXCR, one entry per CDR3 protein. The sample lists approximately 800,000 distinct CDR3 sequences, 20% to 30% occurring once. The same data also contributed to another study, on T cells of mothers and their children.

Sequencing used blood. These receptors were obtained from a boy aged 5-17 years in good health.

CDR3 protein: CASSLPNRGANSPLHF. The CDR3 DNA sequence: TGTGCCAGCAGTTTACCTAACAGGGGGGCAAATTCACCCCTCCACTTT. The V gene is TRBV27, the J gene TRBJ1-6; 8 positions agree with TRBD1. With V trimmed by 2 bases and J by 7 bases, 7 bases remained unmatched. This CDR3 contains 16 residues. CDR1 is MNHEY, CDR2 SMNVEV, per germline (reference sequence).

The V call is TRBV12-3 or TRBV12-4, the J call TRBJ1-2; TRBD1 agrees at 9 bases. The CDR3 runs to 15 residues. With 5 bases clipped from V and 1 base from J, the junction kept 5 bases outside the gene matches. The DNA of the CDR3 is TGTGCCAGCAGTCAGGACAGGGGACTTAACTATGGCTACACCTTC. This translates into CASSQDRGLNYGYTF.

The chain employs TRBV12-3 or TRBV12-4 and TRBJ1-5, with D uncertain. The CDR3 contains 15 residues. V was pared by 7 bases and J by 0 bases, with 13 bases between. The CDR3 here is CASTRAGGSNQPQHF. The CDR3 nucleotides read TGTGCCAGCACGCGCGCTGGAGGTAGCAATCAGCCCCAGCATTTT.

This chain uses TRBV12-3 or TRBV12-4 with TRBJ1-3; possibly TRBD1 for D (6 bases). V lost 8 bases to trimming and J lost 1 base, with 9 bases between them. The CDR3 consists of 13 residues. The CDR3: CASGTGSGNTIYF. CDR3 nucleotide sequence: TGTGCCAGCGGTACAGGGTCTGGAAACACCATATATTTT.

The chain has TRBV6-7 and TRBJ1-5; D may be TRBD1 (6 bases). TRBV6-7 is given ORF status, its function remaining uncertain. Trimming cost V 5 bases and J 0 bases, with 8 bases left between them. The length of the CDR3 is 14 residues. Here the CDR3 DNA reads TGTGCCAGCAGTGGGGACACTAGCAATCAGCCCCAGCATTTT. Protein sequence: CASSGDTSNQPQHF.

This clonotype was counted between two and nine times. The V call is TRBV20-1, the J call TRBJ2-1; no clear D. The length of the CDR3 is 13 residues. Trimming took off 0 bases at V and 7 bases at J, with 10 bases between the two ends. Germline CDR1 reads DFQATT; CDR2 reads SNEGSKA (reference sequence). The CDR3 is CSARDRRWNEQFF. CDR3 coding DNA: TGCAGTGCTAGAGATCGTAGGTGGAATGAGCAGTTCTTC.

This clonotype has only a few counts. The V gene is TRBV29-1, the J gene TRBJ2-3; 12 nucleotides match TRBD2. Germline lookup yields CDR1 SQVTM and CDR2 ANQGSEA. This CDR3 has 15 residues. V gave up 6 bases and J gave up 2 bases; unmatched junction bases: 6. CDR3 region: CSVLTSGGTTDTQYF. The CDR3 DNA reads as TGCAGCGTCTTAACTAGCGGGGGGACCACAGATACGCAGTATTTT.

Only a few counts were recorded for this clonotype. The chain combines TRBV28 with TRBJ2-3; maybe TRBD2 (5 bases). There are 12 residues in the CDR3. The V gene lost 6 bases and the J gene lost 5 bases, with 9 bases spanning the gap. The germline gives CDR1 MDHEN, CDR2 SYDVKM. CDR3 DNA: TGTGCCAGCAGGGGGAGAGTAGATACGCAGTATTTT. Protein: CASRGRVDTQYF.

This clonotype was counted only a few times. DNA of the CDR3: TGTGCCAGCAGGAGAATGGAGGAAACCTACAATGAGCAGTTCTTC. This codes for CASRRMEETYNEQFF. This sequence joins TRBV2 and TRBJ2-1, with TRBD2 as a possible D gene (5 bases). V was shortened by 6 bases and J by 2 bases, with 14 bases between the two germline ends. The CDR3 loop spans 15 amino acids. Germline V gives CDR1 SNHLY, CDR2 FYNNEI.

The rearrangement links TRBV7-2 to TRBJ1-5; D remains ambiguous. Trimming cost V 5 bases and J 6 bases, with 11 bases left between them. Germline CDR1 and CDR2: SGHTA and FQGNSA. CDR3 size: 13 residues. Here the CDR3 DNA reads TGTGCCAGCAGCCCCAGGTGGATTCAGCCCCAGCATTTT. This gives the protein CASSPRWIQPQHF.

CDR3 sequence reads: CAAKETQYF. DNA of the CDR3: TGTGCCGCAAAAGAGACCCAGTACTTC. The chain has TRBV2 and TRBJ2-5, with D unresolved. The CDR3 covers 9 residues. The germline V and J ends were trimmed by 11 bases and 3 bases, with 4 bases remaining between them. CDR1 and CDR2 (germline): SNHLY, FYNNEI.

The CDR3 DNA reads TGCGCCAGCAGCTTGAGGCAGGGGGCGCGGACCCAGTACTTC. Amino acids: CASSLRQGARTQYF. The gene calls are TRBV5-1 and TRBJ2-5; 8 bases are shared with TRBD1. The junction had 6 bases not matched to a gene; V was cut back by 1 base and J by 7 bases. CDR1 is SGHRS and CDR2 is YFSETQ in the germline V gene. CDR3 length: 14 residues.

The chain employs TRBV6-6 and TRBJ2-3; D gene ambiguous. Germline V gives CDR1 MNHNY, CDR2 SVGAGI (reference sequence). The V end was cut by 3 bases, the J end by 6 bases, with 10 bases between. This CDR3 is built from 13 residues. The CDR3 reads CASSYNIADTQYF. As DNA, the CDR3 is TGTGCCAGCAGTTATAACATTGCCGATACGCAGTATTTT.

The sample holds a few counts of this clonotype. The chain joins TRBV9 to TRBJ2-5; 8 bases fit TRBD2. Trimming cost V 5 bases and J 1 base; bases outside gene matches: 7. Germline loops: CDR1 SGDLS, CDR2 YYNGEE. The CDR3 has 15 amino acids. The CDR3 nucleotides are TGTGCCAGCAGTACCAGCGGGGGACCCCAAGAGACCCAGTACTTC. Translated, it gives CASSTSGGPQETQYF.

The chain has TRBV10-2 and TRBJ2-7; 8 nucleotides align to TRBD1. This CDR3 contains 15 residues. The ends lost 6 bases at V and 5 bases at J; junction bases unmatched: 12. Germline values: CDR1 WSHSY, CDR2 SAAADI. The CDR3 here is CASSSVRTGPNEQYF. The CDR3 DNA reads TGCGCCAGCAGCTCTGTTAGGACAGGGCCCAACGAGCAGTACTTC.

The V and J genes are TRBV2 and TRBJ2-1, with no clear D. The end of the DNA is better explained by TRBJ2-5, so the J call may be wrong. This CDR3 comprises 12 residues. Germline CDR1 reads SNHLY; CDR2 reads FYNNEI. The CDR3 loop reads CASGWTQETQYF. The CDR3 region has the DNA TGTGCCAGCGGTTGGACCCAAGAGACCCAGTACTTC.

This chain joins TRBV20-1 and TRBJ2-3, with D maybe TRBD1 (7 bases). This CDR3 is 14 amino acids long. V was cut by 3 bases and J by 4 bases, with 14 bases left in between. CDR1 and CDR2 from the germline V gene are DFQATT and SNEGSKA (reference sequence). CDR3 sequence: CSASRGVSADTQYF. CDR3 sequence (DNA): TGCAGTGCTAGCAGGGGGGTTAGCGCAGATACGCAGTATTTT.

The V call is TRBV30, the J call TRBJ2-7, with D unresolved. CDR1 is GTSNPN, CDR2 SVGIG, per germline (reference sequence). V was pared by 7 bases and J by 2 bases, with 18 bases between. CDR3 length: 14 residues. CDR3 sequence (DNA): TGTGCCTTGACGGACGTAAATTCCCCCTACGAGCAGTACTTC. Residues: CALTDVNSPYEQYF.

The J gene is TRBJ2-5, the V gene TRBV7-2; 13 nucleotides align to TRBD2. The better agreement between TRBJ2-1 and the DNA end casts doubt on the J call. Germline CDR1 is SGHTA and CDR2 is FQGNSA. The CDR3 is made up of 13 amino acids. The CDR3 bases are TGTGCCAGCTTGACTAGCGGGAGGTTAGAGCAGTTCTTC. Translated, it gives CASLTSGRLEQFF.

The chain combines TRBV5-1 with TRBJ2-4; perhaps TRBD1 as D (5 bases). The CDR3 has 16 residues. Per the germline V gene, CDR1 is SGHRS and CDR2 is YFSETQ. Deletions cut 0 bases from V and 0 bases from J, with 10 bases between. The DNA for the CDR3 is TGCGCCAGCAGCTTGGCTGGGGCTTTAGCCAAAAACATTCAGTACTTC. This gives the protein CASSLAGALAKNIQYF.